Listed here is a single T cell receptor (beta chain). Healthy bone marrow donors made up the cohort. The source of the sample is a study of cytomegalovirus exposure and HLA in healthy donors. In the PCR, 60 Vbeta and 13 Jbeta primers were used. Repertoires were generated with immunoSEQ multiplex PCR, while TCRdb's copy carries only in-frame clones and drops some. The repertoire includes around 80,000 clones, 65% to 75% of them detected once, and over 8% sits in the top ten. Trimming removed 5 bases at V and 4 bases at J, with 9 bases between. The CDR3 sequence is 12 residues long. The germline CDR1 and CDR2 sequences are MDHEN and SYDVKM.

This TCR came from a man aged 40-55 years in good health and CMV-seropositive. The chain carries TRBV28 and TRBJ2-7; a possible D gene is TRBD2 (5 bases). Sample: PBMCs. Written as DNA, the CDR3 is TGTGCCAGCAGTCCCTCGGGATACGAGCAGTACTTC. This encodes CASSPSGYEQYF.